The 25 T cell receptor beta chains below were found in one sample sequenced in a study of blood T cell repertoires in COVID-19. Assay: immunoSEQ multiplex PCR; the TCRdb copy retains only in-frame clones and omits some. The repertoire holds 150,000 to 200,000 clones, with approximately 87% as singletons. The sequenced sample was peripheral blood. The receptor set was obtained from a woman aged 55-70 years with COVID-19, enrolled during active disease.

V usage is TRBV11-3 and J usage is TRBJ2-7; no clear D gene. This CDR3 comprises 14 residues. Germline V CDR1 and CDR2: SGHNT, YENEEA. V lost 5 bases and J lost 0, with 11 bases in between. This CDR3 is CASSRFDSSYEQYF. In nucleotides, the CDR3 is TGTGCCAGCAGCCGATTTGATAGCTCCTACGAGCAGTACTTC.

V is TRBV7-2 and J is TRBJ2-3; D may be TRBD2 (6 bases). V shed 2 bases and J shed 6 bases, with 15 bases lying between them. The CDR3 is made up of 15 amino acids. The V gene's germline CDR1 is SGHTA and CDR2 FQGNSA. CDR3 amino acids: CASSLLGHSGDTQYF. The CDR3 region has the DNA TGTGCCAGCAGCTTATTAGGCCACAGCGGGGATACGCAGTATTTT. The complete variable domain, with remaining parts taken from reference TRBV7-2 and TRBJ2-3, reads GAGVSQSPSNKVTEKGKDVELRCDPISGHTALYWYRQSLGQGLEFLIYFQGNSAPDKSGLPSDRFSAERTGGSVSTLTIQRTQQEDSAVYLCASSLLGHSGDTQYFGPGTRLTVL.

This chain uses TRBV6-2 or TRBV6-3 with TRBJ2-3; D call uncertain. The CDR3 covers 18 residues. Trimming left V 2 bases short and J 0 bases short, with 18 bases between. Germline V CDR1 and CDR2: MNHEY, SVGEGT. The DNA of the CDR3 is TGTGCCAGCAGTTACCGATCAGGAATTGTTCCTAGCACAGATACGCAGTATTTT. This codes for CASSYRSGIVPSTDTQYF.

The rearrangement joins TRBV19 to TRBJ1-1; perhaps TRBD1 as D (5 bases). Per germline, CDR1 LNHDA and CDR2 SQIVND (reference sequence). V shed 9 bases and J shed 4 bases, with 12 bases lying between them. The CDR3 consists of 12 residues. CDR3 region: CASRLGGTEAFF. The CDR3 DNA reads as TGTGCCAGCCGGCTGGGGGGCACTGAAGCTTTCTTT. The complete variable domain, with remaining parts taken from reference TRBV19 and TRBJ1-1, reads DGGITQSPKYLFRKEGQNVTLSCEQNLNHDAMYWYRQDPGQGLRLIYYSQIVNDFQKGDIAEGYSVSREKKESFPLTVTSAQKNPTAFYLCASRLGGTEAFFGQGTRLTVV.

The chain has TRBV20-1 and TRBJ2-3; TRBD2 aligns across 9 bases. Germline CDR1 is DFQATT and CDR2 is SNEGSKA (reference sequence). This CDR3 contains 16 residues. Trimming at V came to 4 bases and at J to 3 bases, leaving 11 bases not matched to a gene. Written as DNA, the CDR3 is TGCAGTGCTAATGAAGGAGCGGGAGGAGGGACAGATACGCAGTATTTT. This sequence encodes CSANEGAGGGTDTQYF.

The rearrangement uses TRBV29-1 and TRBJ2-5, with a weak D call TRBD1 (6 bases). V lost 4 bases, J lost 7 bases, and 16 bases lay in between. Germline V gene data show CDR1 as SQVTM and CDR2 as ANQGSEA. The CDR3 spans 13 residues. This CDR3 is CSVVQAGRGTQYF. The CDR3 DNA reads as TGCAGCGTTGTTCAGGCGGGCAGGGGGACCCAGTACTTC.

The rearrangement links TRBV5-1 to TRBJ1-2; D is perhaps TRBD1 (5 bases). Germline assignment: CDR1 SGHRS and CDR2 YFSETQ. V lost 4 bases and J lost 1, with 17 bases in between. The CDR3 covers 16 residues. Here the CDR3 DNA reads TGCGCCAGCAGCATAGAGGTGGGCAGGGTTAACTATGGCTACACCTTC. Encoded protein: CASSIEVGRVNYGYTF.

The rearrangement joins TRBV11-2 to TRBJ1-3; D remains ambiguous. The CDR3 has 14 residues. The V and J ends lost 0 bases and 2 bases respectively, with 5 bases between them. Germline V gene lookup returns CDR1 SGHAT and CDR2 FQNNGV. The CDR3 region is CASSLDQAGNTIYF. The CDR3, as DNA: TGTGCCAGCAGCTTAGATCAGGCTGGAAACACCATATATTTT.

The chain combines TRBV7-9 with TRBJ1-5; the match to TRBD1 covers 9 bases. V gave up 5 bases and J gave up 1 base; unmatched junction bases: 6. The CDR3 spans 16 residues. From germline, CDR1 is SEHNR and CDR2 FQNEAQ (reference sequence). The CDR3 region has the DNA TGTGCCAGCAGCAGATTGGGACAGGGAAGCAATCAGCCCCAGCATTTT. It is translated as CASSRLGQGSNQPQHF.

J is TRBJ2-7 and V is TRBV6-6; TRBD2 is a possible D gene (5 bases). This CDR3 is 13 amino acids long. Deletions cut 8 bases from V and 2 bases from J, with 13 bases between. Germline values: CDR1 MNHNY, CDR2 SVGAGI (reference sequence). For the CDR3, the DNA is TGTGCCAGCGGTGGTGGGAGCGCCTACGAGCAGTACTTC. Its translation: CASGGGSAYEQYF.

This chain connects TRBV11-3 to TRBJ2-7; D gene unclear. Per germline, CDR1 SGHNT and CDR2 YENEEA. This CDR3 spans 14 amino acids. V lost 2 bases and J lost 2, with 10 bases in between. The CDR3: CASSLTAGPYEQYF. Written as DNA, the CDR3 is TGTGCCAGCAGCTTAACAGCAGGCCCCTACGAGCAGTACTTC.

This clone occurred once. The chain joins TRBV2 to TRBJ2-2, with a tentative D call TRBD1 (6 bases). The V and J ends lost 5 bases and 1 base respectively, with 20 bases between them. The CDR3 consists of 18 residues. Germline-derived CDR1 and CDR2 are SNHLY and FYNNEI. The DNA for the CDR3 is TGTGCCAGCAGTTATAGCCCGACAGGCGGCATGAACACCGGGGAGCTGTTTTTT. Its translation: CASSYSPTGGMNTGELFF.

The genes are TRBV20-1 and TRBJ2-1; 8 bases line up with TRBD1. J lost 8 bases, V lost 6 bases, and 0 bases had no gene match. The CDR3 loop spans 10 amino acids. Germline V lookup: CDR1 DFQATT, CDR2 SNEGSKA (reference sequence). In DNA form, the CDR3 reads TGCAGTGCGGACAGGGATGAGCAGTTCTTC. Amino acid sequence: CSADRDEQFF.

This clone was seen a single time. This rearrangement joins TRBV6-5 to TRBJ2-7; unclear D gene. This CDR3 region has 13 residues. From germline, CDR1 is MNHEY and CDR2 SVGAGI. The V gene lost 6 bases and the J gene lost 2 bases, with 11 bases spanning the gap. CDR3 sequence reads: CASSPRVPYEQYF. The CDR3 nucleotides read TGTGCCAGCAGCCCCCGGGTACCCTACGAGCAGTACTTC.

The rearrangement uses TRBV27 and TRBJ2-1; D is unclear. Germline V gene lookup returns CDR1 MNHEY and CDR2 SMNVEV (reference sequence). The V and J ends lost 5 bases and 6 bases respectively, with 11 bases between them. The CDR3 is 13 residues long. The CDR3 bases are TGTGCCAGCAGTGGAGAGTTGCGCAATGAGCAGTTCTTC. Protein: CASSGELRNEQFF.

V gene TRBV30 combines with J gene TRBJ1-6; no firm D call. The V gene's germline CDR1 is GTSNPN and CDR2 SVGIG (reference sequence). The length of the CDR3 is 14 residues. V lost 6 bases, J lost 0 bases, and 9 bases lay in between. The CDR3 loop reads CACQRSSYNSPLHF. As DNA, the CDR3 is TGTGCCTGTCAACGGAGCTCCTATAATTCACCCCTCCACTTT.

In DNA form, the CDR3 reads TGTGCCATCAGTGAGGCGCGAGGTGGTGGCAATCAGCCCCAGCATTTT. Translation gives CAISEARGGGNQPQHF. The chain recombines TRBV10-3 with TRBJ1-5; no clear D. Trimming left V 2 bases short and J 2 bases short, with 13 bases between. CDR1 and CDR2 from the germline V gene are ENHRY and SYGVKD. The length of the CDR3 is 16 residues.

V is TRBV4-3 and J is TRBJ2-7; TRBD2 matches 8 bases. The V gene end was trimmed by 1 base and the J gene end by 6 bases; junction bases not matched to a gene: 5. Germline assignment: CDR1 LGHNA and CDR2 YSLEER. The CDR3 extends over 14 amino acids. CDR3 sequence reads: CASSQGLALGEQYF. CDR3 in DNA: TGCGCCAGCAGCCAAGGACTAGCGCTTGGCGAGCAGTACTTC.

The chain is built from TRBV4-1 and TRBJ2-6; 9 bases are shared with TRBD1. V lost 4 bases and J lost 0; bases outside the gene matches: 7. Germline CDR1 MGHRA, CDR2 YSYEKL. CDR3 length: 18 residues. CDR3 in DNA: TGCGCCAGCAGCCTTTTACAGGGGGCCCTCTCTGGGGCCAACGTCCTGACTTTC. This encodes CASSLLQGALSGANVLTF.

The rearrangement joins TRBV4-1 to TRBJ2-7; unclear D gene. Looked up from germline, CDR1 is MGHRA and CDR2 is YSYEKL. The V gene lost 2 bases and the J gene lost 1 base, with 6 bases spanning the gap. The CDR3 is made up of 13 amino acids. DNA of the CDR3: TGCGCCAGCAGCCAAAAGACTTCCTACGAGCAGTACTTC. Translation: CASSQKTSYEQYF.

This clone was seen only a few times. The rearrangement uses TRBV2 and TRBJ1-6; D not certain. Germline V gene sequence: CDR1 SNHLY, CDR2 FYNNEI. The CDR3 length is 16 residues. Trimming pared 3 bases from V and 8 bases from J, leaving 17 bases between. The CDR3: CASSERRRLADSPLHF. DNA for the CDR3: TGTGCCAGCAGTGAGAGGAGGCGGCTGGCTGATTCACCCCTCCACTTT.

The chain carries TRBV11-3 and TRBJ1-5; D is unclear. V gave up 1 base and J gave up 3 bases, with 4 bases separating them. Germline loops: CDR1 SGHNT, CDR2 YENEEA. CDR3 length equals 13 residues. DNA of the CDR3: TGTGCCAGCAGCTTAGGTCTCAATCAGCCCCAGCATTTT. Its protein is CASSLGLNQPQHF.

J is TRBJ1-3 and V is TRBV7-2; TRBD1 matches at 8 bases. Germline CDR1 SGHTA, CDR2 FQGNSA. This CDR3 contains 17 residues. The J segment lost 0 bases and the V segment lost 0 bases, leaving 4 bases of the junction unmatched. The CDR3 reads CASSLAGTGLSGNTIYF. The DNA of the CDR3 is TGTGCCAGCAGCTTAGCTGGGACAGGCCTCTCTGGAAACACCATATATTTT.

This clone was detected only once. The rearrangement links TRBV7-3 to TRBJ2-1; 7 bases fit TRBD2. The germline V gene has CDR1 SGHTA and CDR2 FQGTGA. V dropped 5 bases and J dropped 6; count of bases not matched to a gene: 10. The CDR3 consists of 15 residues. The CDR3 DNA follows: TGTGCCAGCAGCCCAGTCGGGTTAGCGGGCAATGAGCAGTTCTTC. Translated: CASSPVGLAGNEQFF.

The rearrangement joins TRBV11-2 to TRBJ2-7, with D possibly matching TRBD2 (6 bases). V was trimmed by 5 bases and J by 1 base, leaving 12 bases between them. CDR3 size: 14 residues. Germline V lookup: CDR1 SGHAT, CDR2 FQNNGV. The CDR3 DNA is TGTGCCAGCAGCCGCGGGACTGGGTCCTACGAGCAGTACTTC. Protein: CASSRGTGSYEQYF.